This TCR beta chain was sequenced during a study of cytotoxic CD8 clonotypes in ibrutinib-treated CLL (dated by TCRdb to the early 2020s). Some background on the complete study: The cohort had ten to twelve relapsed/refractory and around 16 treatment-naive patients; roughly 18 were IGHV unmutated. Partial responses were observed in approximately 24 patients and complete responses in 2; after a median follow-up of around 68 months, remission was maintained in roughly 14 patients and progression was observed in approximately 12. Response samples were taken after a median of 12 months on treatment, ranging from about 6 to 40 months. On average, each sample had approximately 260,000 productive templates and under 95,000 productive rearrangements. Of the 85 to 95 participants in the trial, roughly 26 had longitudinal samples available. Cryopreserved peripheral blood mononuclear cells were obtained prior to treatment, at the time of response, and at either disease progression or sustained remission. Every remission and progressive disease sample was obtained while ibrutinib was still being received by the patients.

The full study reports these points: Baseline clonality exceeded that of age-matched healthy donors and correlated strongly with circulating CD8+ T-cell counts. Sustained-remission and progressing patients did not have matched sampling times, and lymph node repertoires were not examined. An increase in clonality was observed at ibrutinib response, with clonality remaining stable during sustained remission and falling back toward baseline at progression. Public clonotypes were rare and either shrank or stayed stable during treatment, and the rise in clonality at ibrutinib response reflected expansion of private clonotypes.

Reading from cysteine to phenylalanine, the CDR3 counts 14 amino acids. Only CDR3 DNA remains: 42 bases, in frame from the first base. At the junction V is shortened by 1 base and J by 3 bases, with 9 bases in between. For CDR1 and CDR2, the germline V gene (reference sequence) lists SGHAT and FQDESV. On a MiSeq, deep resolution sequencing aimed for a depth between 1 in 1 million and 1 in 200,000 T cells, with each clonotype covered around 9.2x on average. The immunoSEQ hsTCRB Kit was used to generate the TCR beta libraries. For the original study's pipeline: The data were analyzed with ImmunoSEQ Analyzer and ImmunoSEQ Data Assistant, and V, D and J gene assignments followed IMGT definitions. Clonality, which ranges from 0 to 1, was calculated by subtracting the normalized Shannon entropy of productive rearrangement frequencies from one. Public clonotype analysis was restricted to overrepresented clonotypes comprising at least 0.05% of each patient's repertoire. Some 13 age-matched healthy donor repertoires from immuneACCESS served as clonality controls. As stored in TCRdb, this immuneACCESS dataset retains in-frame rearrangements with V and J assigned. A fraction of the clones does not appear; measured against another copy, unresolved V genes explain less than half of the discrepancy, and the remainder lacks a known reason. Clone size and V and J calls were adopted from that table, with D and trimming inferred from the DNA. Across this sample there are approximately 45,000 clones, with 69% seen only once. Roughly 13% of the sample belongs to the ten largest clones.

A note on this clone: There is no known antigen for this receptor. Base qualities are not at hand, and no much larger clone is one base apart.

The label giving this sample's time point can be read as: 12 months on ibrutinib. Roughly 1.9 micrograms of genomic DNA were extracted from cryopreserved PBMCs for TCR beta library preparation. Longitudinal blood samples from CLL patients on ibrutinib monotherapy were analyzed using high-throughput TCR beta sequencing. Patients were enrolled in a phase 2 open-label single-center ibrutinib monotherapy trial. The chain uses TRBV11-1 and TRBJ2-5; the D segment cannot be called with confidence. The receptor was isolated from a human donor with chronic lymphocytic leukemia. Specimen: PBMCs, collected after 12 months of ibrutinib treatment. The encoded CDR3 is CASSLDYSKETQYF. In nucleotide form, the sequence is TGTGCCAGCAGCTTAGATTACTCTAAAGAGACCCAGTACTTC.